Listed here are 4 T cell receptor beta chains from one sample, sequenced in a study of CD8 T cells in Susac syndrome. Roughly 0.45 to 1 ug RNA was reverse transcribed with random hexamers. Using its own MiXCR run on the immunoSEQ multiplex PCR reads, TCRdb lists one record per CDR3 protein. The sample shows under 200,000 distinct CDR3 sequences, 94% of them seen only once. The sample was CD4+ T cells from PBMCs. These receptors were taken from a human donor with Susac syndrome.

The chain combines TRBV20-1 with TRBJ2-3; D may be TRBD1 (6 bases). This CDR3 spans 12 amino acids. Trimming left V 5 bases short and J 4 bases short, with 10 bases between. CDR1 and CDR2 from the germline V gene are DFQATT and SNEGSKA (reference sequence). CDR3 nucleotides: TGCAGTGCTGGCCGACAGGCAGATACGCAGTATTTT. It yields the protein CSAGRQADTQYF.

The rearrangement joins TRBV9 to TRBJ2-7, with a possible D match to TRBD1 (5 bases). CDR3 length: 15 residues. V was clipped by 2 bases and J by 1 base, with 13 bases between them. From germline, CDR1 is SGDLS and CDR2 YYNGEE. In nucleotides, the CDR3 is TGTGCCAGCAGCGTCCAGGGTGGGGCTTCCTACGAGCAGTACTTC. The encoded protein is CASSVQGGASYEQYF.

The genes are TRBV11-1 and TRBJ2-1, with D possibly being TRBD1 or TRBD2 (5 bases each). Germline loops: CDR1 SGHAT, CDR2 FQDESV (reference sequence). The CDR3 spans 15 residues. The germline V and J ends were trimmed by 5 bases and 5 bases, with 16 bases remaining between them. The CDR3 loop is CASSPRGPSHNEQFF. In nucleotides, the CDR3 is TGTGCCAGCAGCCCGAGGGGCCCCAGTCACAATGAGCAGTTCTTC.

The chain has TRBV20-1 and TRBJ2-5, with 9 nucleotides matching TRBD1. Germline V gives CDR1 DFQATT, CDR2 SNEGSKA (reference sequence). The CDR3 is 14 residues long. V dropped 0 bases and J dropped 3; count of bases not matched to a gene: 2. DNA for the CDR3: TGCAGTGCTAGAGATAGGACAGGGGAAGAGACCCAGTACTTC. Translation: CSARDRTGEETQYF.